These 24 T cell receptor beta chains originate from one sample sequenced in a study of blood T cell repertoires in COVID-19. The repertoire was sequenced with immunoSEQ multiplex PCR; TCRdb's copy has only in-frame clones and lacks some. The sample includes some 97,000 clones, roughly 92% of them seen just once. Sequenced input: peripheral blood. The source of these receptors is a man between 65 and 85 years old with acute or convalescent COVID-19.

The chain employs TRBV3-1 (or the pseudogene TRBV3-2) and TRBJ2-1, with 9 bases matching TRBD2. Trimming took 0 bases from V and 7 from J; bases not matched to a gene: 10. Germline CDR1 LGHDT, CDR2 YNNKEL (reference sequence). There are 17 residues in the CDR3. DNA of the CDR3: TGTGCCAGCAGCCAAGATCGAGGGCTAGCGGGAAGAAATGAGCAGTTCTTC. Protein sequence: CASSQDRGLAGRNEQFF.

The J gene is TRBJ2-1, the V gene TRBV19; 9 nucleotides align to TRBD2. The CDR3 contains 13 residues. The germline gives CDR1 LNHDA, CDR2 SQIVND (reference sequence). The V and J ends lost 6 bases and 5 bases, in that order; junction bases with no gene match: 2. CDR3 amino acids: CASRREGHNEQFF. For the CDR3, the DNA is TGTGCCAGTAGGCGGGAGGGCCACAATGAGCAGTTCTTC.

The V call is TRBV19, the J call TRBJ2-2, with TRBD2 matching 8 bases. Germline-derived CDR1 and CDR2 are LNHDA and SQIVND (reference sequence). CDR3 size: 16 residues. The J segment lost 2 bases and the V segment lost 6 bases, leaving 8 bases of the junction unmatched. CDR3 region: CASRKTGTRNTGELFF. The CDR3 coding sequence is TGTGCCAGTAGAAAAACCGGGACTAGAAACACCGGGGAGCTGTTTTTT.

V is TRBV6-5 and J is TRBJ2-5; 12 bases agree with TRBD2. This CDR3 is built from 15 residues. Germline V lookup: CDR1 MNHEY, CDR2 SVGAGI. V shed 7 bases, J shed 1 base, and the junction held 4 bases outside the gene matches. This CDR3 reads CASISGLAGQETQYF. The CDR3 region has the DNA TGTGCCAGCATTTCGGGACTAGCGGGCCAAGAGACCCAGTACTTC.

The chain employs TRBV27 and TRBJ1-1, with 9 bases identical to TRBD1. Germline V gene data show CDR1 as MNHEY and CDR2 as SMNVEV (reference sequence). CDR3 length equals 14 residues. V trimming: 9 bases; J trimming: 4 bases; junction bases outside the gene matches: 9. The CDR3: CASKPQGAITEAFF. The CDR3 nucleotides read TGTGCCAGTAAACCACAGGGGGCTATCACTGAAGCTTTCTTT.

CDR3 residues: CASSVCEVQETQYF. The CDR3 bases are TGTGCCAGCAGCGTATGTGAGGTCCAAGAGACCCAGTACTTC. V usage is TRBV9 and J usage is TRBJ2-5; the D is unclear. The CDR3 sequence is 14 residues long. V lost 1 base and J 1 base, leaving 8 bases between the germline ends. In germline, CDR1 is SGDLS, CDR2 YYNGEE.

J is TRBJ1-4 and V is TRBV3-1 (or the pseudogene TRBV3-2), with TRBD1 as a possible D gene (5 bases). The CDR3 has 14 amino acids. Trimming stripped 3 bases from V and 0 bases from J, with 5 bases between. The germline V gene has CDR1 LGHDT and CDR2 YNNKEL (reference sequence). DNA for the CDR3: TGTGCCAGCAGCCAGACAGCAACTAATGAAAAACTGTTTTTT. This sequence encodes CASSQTATNEKLFF.

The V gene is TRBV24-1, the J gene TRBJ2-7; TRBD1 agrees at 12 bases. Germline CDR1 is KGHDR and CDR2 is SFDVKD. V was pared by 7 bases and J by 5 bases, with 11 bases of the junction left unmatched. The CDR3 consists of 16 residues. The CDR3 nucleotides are TGTGCCACCAGGGGAGGGACAGGGGGCTTATCGGACGAGCAGTACTTC. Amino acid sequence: CATRGGTGGLSDEQYF.

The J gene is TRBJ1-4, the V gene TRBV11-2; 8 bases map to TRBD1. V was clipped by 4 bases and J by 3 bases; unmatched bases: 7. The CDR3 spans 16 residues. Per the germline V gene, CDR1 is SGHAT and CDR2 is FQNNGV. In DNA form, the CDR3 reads TGTGCCAGCAGCTCCTCCCCGACAGGGGCTAATGAAAAACTGTTTTTT. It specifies CASSSSPTGANEKLFF. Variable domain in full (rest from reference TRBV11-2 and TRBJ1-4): EAGVAQSPRYKIIEKRQSVAFWCNPISGHATLYWYQQILGQGPKLLIQFQNNGVVDDSQLPKDRFSAERLKGVDSTLKIQPAKLEDSAVYLCASSSSPTGANEKLFFGSGTQLSVL.

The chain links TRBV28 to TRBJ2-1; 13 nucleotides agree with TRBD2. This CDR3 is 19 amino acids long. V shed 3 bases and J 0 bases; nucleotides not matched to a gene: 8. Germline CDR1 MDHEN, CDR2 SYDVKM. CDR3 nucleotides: TGTGCCAGCAGTTTGAGTACTAGCGGGAGGGCCGGCTCCTACAATGAGCAGTTCTTC. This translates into CASSLSTSGRAGSYNEQFF.

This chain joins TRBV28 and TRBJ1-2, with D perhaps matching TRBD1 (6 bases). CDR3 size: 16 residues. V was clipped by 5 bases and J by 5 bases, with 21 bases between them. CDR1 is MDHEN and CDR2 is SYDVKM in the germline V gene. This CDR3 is CASSGTIGLNPYGYTF. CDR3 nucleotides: TGTGCCAGCAGTGGGACAATCGGCCTAAACCCTTATGGCTACACCTTC.

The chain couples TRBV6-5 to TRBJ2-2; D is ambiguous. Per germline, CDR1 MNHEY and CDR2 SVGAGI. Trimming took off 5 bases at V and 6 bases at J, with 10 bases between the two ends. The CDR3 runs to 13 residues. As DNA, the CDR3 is TGTGCCAGCAGTCCGCACCGGGCCGGGGAGCTGTTTTTT. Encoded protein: CASSPHRAGELFF.

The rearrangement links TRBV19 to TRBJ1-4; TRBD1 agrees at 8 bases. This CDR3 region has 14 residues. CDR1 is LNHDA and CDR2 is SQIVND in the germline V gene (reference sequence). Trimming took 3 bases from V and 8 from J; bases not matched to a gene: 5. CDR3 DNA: TGTGCCAGTAGTATCCAGGGGGCGAGAGAAAAACTGTTTTTT. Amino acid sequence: CASSIQGAREKLFF.

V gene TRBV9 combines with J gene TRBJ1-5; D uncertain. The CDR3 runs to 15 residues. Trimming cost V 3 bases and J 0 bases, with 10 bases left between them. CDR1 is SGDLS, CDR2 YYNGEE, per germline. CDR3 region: CASSAEGVSNQPQHF. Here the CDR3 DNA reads TGTGCCAGCAGCGCGGAGGGAGTTAGCAATCAGCCCCAGCATTTT.

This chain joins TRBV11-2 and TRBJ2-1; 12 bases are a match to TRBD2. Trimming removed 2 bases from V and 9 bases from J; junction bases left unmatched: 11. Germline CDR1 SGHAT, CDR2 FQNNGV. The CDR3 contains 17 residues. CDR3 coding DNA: TGTGCCAGCAGCTTAAGGCTAGCGGGAGGGCCTGTCCCTGAGCAGTTCTTC. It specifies CASSLRLAGGPVPEQFF.

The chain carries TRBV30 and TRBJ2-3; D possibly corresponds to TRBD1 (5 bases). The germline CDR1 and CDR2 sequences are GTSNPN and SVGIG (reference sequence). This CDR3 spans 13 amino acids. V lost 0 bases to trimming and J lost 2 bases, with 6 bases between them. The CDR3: CAWSVQDTDTQYF. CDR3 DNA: TGTGCCTGGAGTGTACAGGACACAGATACGCAGTATTTT.

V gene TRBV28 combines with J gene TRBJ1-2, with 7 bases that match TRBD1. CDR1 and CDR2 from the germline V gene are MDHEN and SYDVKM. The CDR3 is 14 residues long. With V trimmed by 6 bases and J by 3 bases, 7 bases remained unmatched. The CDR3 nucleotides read TGTGCCAGCAGACAAACCGGGACAGACTATGGCTACACCTTC. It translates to CASRQTGTDYGYTF.

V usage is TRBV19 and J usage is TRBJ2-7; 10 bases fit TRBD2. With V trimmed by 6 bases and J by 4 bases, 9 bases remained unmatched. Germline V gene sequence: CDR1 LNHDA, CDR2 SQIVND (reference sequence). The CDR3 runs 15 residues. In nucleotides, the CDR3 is TGTGCCAGTAGCGGAGCACTAGCGGGACGTTACGAGCAGTACTTC. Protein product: CASSGALAGRYEQYF. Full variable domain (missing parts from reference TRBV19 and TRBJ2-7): DGGITQSPKYLFRKEGQNVTLSCEQNLNHDAMYWYRQDPGQGLRLIYYSQIVNDFQKGDIAEGYSVSREKKESFPLTVTSAQKNPTAFYLCASSGALAGRYEQYFGPGTRLTVT.

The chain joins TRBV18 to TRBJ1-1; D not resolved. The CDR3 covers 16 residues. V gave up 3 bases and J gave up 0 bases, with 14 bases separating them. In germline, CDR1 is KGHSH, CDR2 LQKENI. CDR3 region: CASSPGLIMLNTEAFF. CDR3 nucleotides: TGTGCCAGCTCACCCGGACTGATTATGTTGAACACTGAAGCTTTCTTT. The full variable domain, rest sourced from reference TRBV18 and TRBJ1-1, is NAGVMQNPRHLVRRRGQEARLRCSPMKGHSHVYWYRQLPEEGLKFMVYLQKENIIDESGMPKERFSAEFPKEGPSILRIQQVVRGDSAAYFCASSPGLIMLNTEAFFGQGTRLTVV.

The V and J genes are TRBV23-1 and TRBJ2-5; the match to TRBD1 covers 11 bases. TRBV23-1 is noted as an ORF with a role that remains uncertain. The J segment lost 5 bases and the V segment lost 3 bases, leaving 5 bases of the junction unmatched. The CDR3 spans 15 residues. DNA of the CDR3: TGCGCCAGCAGTCAGGACAGGGGGCGATGGGAGACCCAGTACTTC. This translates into CASSQDRGRWETQYF.

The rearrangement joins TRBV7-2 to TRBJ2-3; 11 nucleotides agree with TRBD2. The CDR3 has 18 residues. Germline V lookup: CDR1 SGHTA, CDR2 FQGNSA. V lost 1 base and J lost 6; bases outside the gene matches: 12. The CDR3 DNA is TGTGCCAGCAGCTTAGGATCGCTAGCGGGAGGTGCTGGGGATACGCAGTATTTT. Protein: CASSLGSLAGGAGDTQYF.

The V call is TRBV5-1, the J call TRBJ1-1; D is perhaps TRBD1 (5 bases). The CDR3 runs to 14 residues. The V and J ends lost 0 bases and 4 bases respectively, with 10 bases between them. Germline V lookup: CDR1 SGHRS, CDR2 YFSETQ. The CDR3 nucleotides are TGCGCCAGCAGCTTGGAAGGAAGGGGCACTGAAGCTTTCTTT. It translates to CASSLEGRGTEAFF. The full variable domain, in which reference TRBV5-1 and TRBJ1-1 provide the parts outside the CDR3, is KAGVTQTPRYLIKTRGQQVTLSCSPISGHRSVSWYQQTPGQGLQFLFEYFSETQRNKGNFPGRFSGRQFSNSRSEMNVSTLELGDSALYLCASSLEGRGTEAFFGQGTRLTVV.

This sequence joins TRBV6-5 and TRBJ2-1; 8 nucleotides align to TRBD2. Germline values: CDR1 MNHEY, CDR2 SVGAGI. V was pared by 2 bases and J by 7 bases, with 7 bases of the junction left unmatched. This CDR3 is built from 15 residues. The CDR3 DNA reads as TGTGCCAGCAGTTACGACGGCGGGGGGTTGAATGAGCAGTTCTTC. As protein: CASSYDGGGLNEQFF.

The CDR3 reads CASSLTENQPQHF. The DNA for the CDR3 is TGTGCCAGCAGTTTGACAGAAAATCAGCCCCAGCATTTT. V gene TRBV12-3 or TRBV12-4 combines with J gene TRBJ1-5; D perhaps matches TRBD1 (5 bases). The CDR3 is made up of 13 amino acids. V was trimmed by 3 bases and J by 4 bases, leaving 7 bases between them.